This is a list of T cell receptor beta chains from one sample in a study of identical twins. Using its own MiXCR run on the 5' RACE reads, TCRdb lists one record per CDR3 protein. This sample has under 400,000 distinct CDR3 sequences, with 9% found just once. The sample consisted of naive T cells sorted from blood. All receptors derive from a woman between 45 and 65 years old in good health. CDR3s include the opening cysteine and the closing phenylalanine or tryptophan. Size is omitted from some rows. Given values are once, few, many or a class for expanded clones.

NA,TRBJ1-1,TRBV7-9,CASSLSVGQGGTEAFF
many,TRBJ1-4,TRBV12-3/TRBV12-4,CASSYVILATNEKLFF
many,TRBJ1-2,TRBV29-1,CSVTPRLSNYGYTF
few,TRBJ2-2,TRBV4-2,CASSQVGTSVPGELFF
NA,TRBJ2-7,TRBV3-1,CASSQDQYGSYEQYF
NA,TRBJ2-1,TRBV9,CASSVPSGTSGEQFF
NA,TRBJ2-5,TRBV7-7,CASSWDRRETQYF
few,TRBJ1-1,TRBV7-8,CASSLGVRQWGPNTEAFF
NA,TRBJ2-6,TRBV4-1,CASSHSGRAVGANVLTF
few,TRBJ2-3,TRBV5-1,CASSRAQAPDTQYF
few,TRBJ2-7,TRBV19,CASSTNRDSHYEQYF
NA,TRBJ1-1,TRBV5-6,CASSLGPLGTEAFF
NA,TRBJ2-7,TRBV29-1,CSVDVGPGEQYF
once,TRBJ2-6,TRBV6-5,CASSKGTAGANVLTF
NA,TRBJ1-1,TRBV12-5,CASGVTGVEAFF
many,TRBJ2-3,TRBV20-1,CSATPTSGRADTQYF
few,TRBJ2-7,TRBV20-1,CSARETPGGSGEQYF
NA,TRBJ2-7,TRBV2,CASHPGTRSSYEQYF
NA,TRBJ2-1,TRBV6-6,CASSYLTPGTSGWQFF
NA,TRBJ2-1,TRBV12-3/TRBV12-4,CASTTGTGGGIRYNEQFF
few,TRBJ2-2,TRBV9,CASSFRGSTGELFF
NA,TRBJ2-7,TRBV12-3/TRBV12-4,CASSYGQGRSYEQYF
NA,TRBJ2-7,TRBV7-2,CASSQDRSSYEQYF
NA,TRBJ2-1,TRBV5-1,CASSPGPSSEQFF
few,TRBJ2-2,TRBV25-1,CASSEYRGRDRGELFF
few,TRBJ2-1,TRBV3-1,CASSQGRGSSYNEQFF
few,TRBJ2-3,TRBV20-1,CSANWAPGRVGDTQYF
many,TRBJ2-2,TRBV12-5,CASGFLAGNTGELFF
NA,TRBJ2-2,TRBV5-1,CAPRTSHTGELFF
few,TRBJ2-3,TRBV9,CASSVGGWSADTQYF
few,TRBJ2-1,TRBV10-3,CAIRPDRGQFNEQFF
few,TRBJ2-1,TRBV11-2,CASSLEVHKDEQFF
NA,TRBJ1-1,TRBV5-1,CASSPGQGETEAFF
NA,TRBJ2-5,TRBV11-2,CASSFASGTGNQETQYF
many,TRBJ2-1,TRBV29-1,CSVAIQGSYNEQFF
few,TRBJ2-5,TRBV24-1,CATSDRGGRRETQYF
NA,TRBJ2-1,TRBV11-2,CASSLDGGQDRYNEQFF
once,TRBJ2-3,TRBV5-1,CASSLDGDITDTQYF